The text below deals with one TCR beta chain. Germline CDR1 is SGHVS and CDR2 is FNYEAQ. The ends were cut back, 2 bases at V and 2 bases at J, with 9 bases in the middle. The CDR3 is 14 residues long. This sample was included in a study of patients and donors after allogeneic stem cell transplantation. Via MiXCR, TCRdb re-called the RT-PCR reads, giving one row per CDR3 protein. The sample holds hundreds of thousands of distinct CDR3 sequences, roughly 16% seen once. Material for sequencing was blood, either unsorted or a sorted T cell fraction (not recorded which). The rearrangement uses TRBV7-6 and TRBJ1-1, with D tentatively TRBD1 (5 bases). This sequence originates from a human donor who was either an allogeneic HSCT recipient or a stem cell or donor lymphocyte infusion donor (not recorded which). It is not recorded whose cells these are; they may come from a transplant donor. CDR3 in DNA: TGTGCCAGCAGCTTACCCCAGGGCAACACTGAAGCTTTCTTT. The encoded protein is CASSLPQGNTEAFF.